These 3 T cell receptor beta chains share one sample of origin, sequenced in a study of vaccination effects on CD4 cells after COVID-19. The protocol was immunoSEQ multiplex PCR, while the TCRdb copy is restricted to in-frame clones and leaves out a portion. The repertoire includes about 44,000 clones, 76% of them detected once, and approximately 3.8% sits in the top ten. When less than 11 days of culture had elapsed, CD4+ T cells were isolated. Between March and December 2020, the person had a SARS-CoV-2 infection that PCR confirmed. Of the BNT162b2 and mRNA-1273 vaccines, participants received two doses of one or the other. For these receptors, no antigen is known. Material: CD4+ T cells from PBMCs cultured without peptide, obtained after COVID-19 vaccination. These receptors were collected from a human donor who had a prior SARS-CoV-2 infection.

This clone has just one count. This chain uses TRBV30 with TRBJ2-7; 10 positions match TRBD1. V lost 5 bases and J lost 3; bases outside the gene matches: 10. Germline CDR1 is GTSNPN and CDR2 is SVGIG (reference sequence). This CDR3 comprises 15 residues. The CDR3 bases are TGTGCCTGGCAGACAGGGGGCGGGCAAGGCTACGAGCAGTACTTC. It specifies CAWQTGGGQGYEQYF.

This clone has only one observation. The chain carries TRBV9 and TRBJ2-1; the match to TRBD2 covers 7 bases. V shed 0 bases and J 1 base; nucleotides not matched to a gene: 13. The CDR3 has 19 amino acids. Germline CDR1 and CDR2: SGDLS and YYNGEE. The CDR3 sequence is CASSVDVGSFGGSYNEQFF. CDR3 bases: TGTGCCAGCAGCGTAGATGTTGGGTCTTTCGGGGGGTCCTACAATGAGCAGTTCTTC.

The chain uses TRBV29-1 and TRBJ2-6; D not resolved. Trimming stripped 3 bases from V and 3 bases from J, with 9 bases between. Germline V gene data show CDR1 as SQVTM and CDR2 as ANQGSEA. The CDR3 extends over 14 amino acids. CDR3: CSVDSESGANVLTF. In DNA form, the CDR3 reads TGCAGCGTTGACTCAGAGAGTGGGGCCAACGTCCTGACTTTC.